This T cell receptor beta chain stems from a study of response to subunit inactivated influenza vaccine. Via MiXCR, TCRdb re-called the RT-PCR reads, giving one row per CDR3 protein. This table holds 600,000 to 850,000 distinct CDR3 sequences, 14% found once. Study-wide findings and caveats: Authors suggested each seasonal flu vaccination may recruit only limited numbers of new T cells.

A few counts support this clonotype. Its antigen is as yet unknown. Unmatched junction bases numbered 7, after V lost 0 bases and J lost 0 bases. This CDR3 is 17 amino acids long. Germline CDR1 reads LGHNA; CDR2 reads YSLEER. The chain uses TRBV4-3 and TRBJ1-2; the match to TRBD1 covers 7 bases. The sequencing used PBMCs from blood, collected less than 15 days before vaccination. This sequence was found in a man aged 50 to 60 who received an inactivated influenza vaccine. CDR3 coding DNA: TGCGCCAGCAGCCAAGATCTTCAGGACAGGCCTAACTATGGCTACACCTTC. Protein: CASSQDLQDRPNYGYTF.